The 18 T cell receptor beta chains in this list originate from one sample, sequenced in a study of blood T cell repertoires in COVID-19. Method: immunoSEQ multiplex PCR; TCRdb's copy keeps in-frame clones and lacks some. The sample consists of approximately 260,000 clones, about 86% of them appearing once. The sequencing input was PBMCs or T cells enriched from blood (not recorded which). These receptors were taken from a man aged 30 to 39 with acute COVID-19.

The chain carries TRBV9 and TRBJ1-3; tentatively, D is TRBD1 (6 bases). V lost 3 bases, J lost 0 bases, and 10 bases lay in between. In germline, CDR1 is SGDLS, CDR2 YYNGEE. The CDR3 is made up of 15 amino acids. Written as DNA, the CDR3 is TGTGCCAGCAGCGAGACAGGCTACTCTGGAAACACCATATATTTT. This translates into CASSETGYSGNTIYF.

This clone was seen a handful of times. V is TRBV5-1 and J is TRBJ1-4, with a tentative D call TRBD1 (6 bases). From germline, CDR1 is SGHRS and CDR2 YFSETQ. The CDR3 has 13 residues. V lost 3 bases and J lost 7, with 10 bases in between. The CDR3 coding sequence is TGCGCCAGCAGCTCAGGGGTTTTTGAAAAACTGTTTTTT. Translation: CASSSGVFEKLFF.

The gene calls are TRBV7-9 and TRBJ2-1; perhaps TRBD2 as D (6 bases). CDR1 is SEHNR, CDR2 FQNEAQ, per germline (reference sequence). This CDR3 contains 13 residues. Trimming pared 3 bases from V and 6 bases from J, leaving 9 bases between. This chain's CDR3 is CASSFTSSNEQFF. Written as DNA, the CDR3 is TGTGCCAGCAGCTTCACTAGCAGCAATGAGCAGTTCTTC.

This clone was observed a few times. V and J are TRBV9 and TRBJ2-1, with 9 positions matching TRBD2. Trimming removed 0 bases from V and 9 bases from J; junction bases left unmatched: 7. Germline V CDR1 and CDR2: SGDLS, YYNGEE. The CDR3 contains 15 residues. DNA for the CDR3: TGTGCCAGCAGCGTAGGGGCTAGCGGGGATGCTGAGCAGTTCTTC. Protein: CASSVGASGDAEQFF.

The chain uses TRBV9 and TRBJ1-6; TRBD1 agrees at 8 bases. The CDR3 consists of 15 residues. Germline V lookup: CDR1 SGDLS, CDR2 YYNGEE. V was clipped by 4 bases and J by 7 bases; unmatched bases: 7. This CDR3 reads CASSSRTGNNSPLHF. The CDR3 nucleotides read TGTGCCAGCAGCTCTCGGACAGGGAACAATTCACCCCTCCACTTT.

Details on this clone: This CDR3 is also generated by other DNA sequences in the sample. V gene TRBV7-9 combines with J gene TRBJ1-4; D possibly corresponds to TRBD1 (6 bases). The CDR3 extends over 14 amino acids. The germline gives CDR1 SEHNR, CDR2 FQNEAQ (reference sequence). Trimming left V 2 bases short and J 8 bases short, with 12 bases between. The CDR3 sequence: CASSLRGGGEKLFF. The DNA of the CDR3 is TGTGCCAGCAGCTTAAGAGGGGGTGGCGAAAAACTGTTTTTT.

The V gene is TRBV24-1, the J gene TRBJ2-2; 10 bases fit TRBD1. CDR1 and CDR2 (germline): KGHDR, SFDVKD. CDR3 length: 18 amino acids. Trimming removed 1 base from V and 2 bases from J; junction bases left unmatched: 6. The DNA for the CDR3 is TGTGCCACCAGTGATTTTACGGACAGGGGGGGAAACACCGGGGAGCTGTTTTTT. Translated, it gives CATSDFTDRGGNTGELFF.

J is TRBJ2-7 and V is TRBV12-3 or TRBV12-4, with 7 positions matching TRBD1. The CDR3 runs 12 residues. The V and J ends lost 5 bases and 4 bases, in that order; junction bases with no gene match: 2. The CDR3 bases are TGTGCCAGCAGTAAGACAGGGTACGAGCAGTACGTC. Translated, it gives CASSKTGYEQYV.

The chain recombines TRBV10-3 with TRBJ2-1, with 12 bases identical to TRBD1. J lost 4 bases, V lost 10 bases, and 11 bases had no gene match. Germline V gene data show CDR1 as ENHRY and CDR2 as SYGVKD. CDR3 size: 16 residues. Written as DNA, the CDR3 is TGTGCCACCGGGACAGGGGGCGGACTTTGGTACAATGAGCAGTTCTTC. Its protein product is CATGTGGGLWYNEQFF.

In its sample, this clone was seen once. The chain recombines TRBV9 with TRBJ2-1; 11 nucleotides match TRBD2. CDR1 and CDR2 from the germline V gene are SGDLS and YYNGEE. The J segment lost 5 bases and the V segment lost 0 bases, leaving 4 bases of the junction unmatched. The CDR3 loop spans 16 amino acids. CDR3 nucleotides: TGTGCCAGCAGCGTAGGGCTAGCGGGAGGAGACAATGAGCAGTTCTTC. This sequence encodes CASSVGLAGGDNEQFF.

V is TRBV18 and J is TRBJ1-2; D is unresolved. Looked up from germline, CDR1 is KGHSH and CDR2 is LQKENI. The ends were cut back, 3 bases at V and 5 bases at J, with 16 bases in the middle. This CDR3 is 15 amino acids long. The CDR3 loop is CASSPGRTSGYGYTF. In nucleotides, the CDR3 is TGTGCCAGCTCACCTGGCAGGACTTCTGGGTATGGCTACACCTTC.

Notes on this clone: In the same sample, other DNA sequences code for this CDR3. The chain recombines TRBV9 with TRBJ1-1; no reliable D call. Per the germline V gene, CDR1 is SGDLS and CDR2 is YYNGEE. The CDR3 length is 15 residues. Trimming removed 0 bases at V and 1 base at J, with 10 bases between. CDR3 amino acids: CASSVGALGNTEAFF. The CDR3 bases are TGTGCCAGCAGCGTAGGGGCGCTGGGGAACACTGAAGCTTTCTTT.

The chain couples TRBV7-2 to TRBJ2-1; TRBD2 aligns across 7 bases. Unmatched junction bases numbered 12, after V lost 5 bases and J lost 5 bases. The CDR3 runs 16 residues. Germline V gene sequence: CDR1 SGHTA, CDR2 FQGNSA. CDR3 DNA: TGTGCCAGCAGCCCGAGCGGGAATCGAATTAACAATGAGCAGTTCTTC. Encoded protein: CASSPSGNRINNEQFF.

The chain carries TRBV25-1 and TRBJ1-2; no clear D. Deletions cut 1 base from V and 1 base from J, with 10 bases between. This CDR3 is built from 15 residues. Germline V CDR1 and CDR2: MGHDK, SYGVNS. The CDR3 nucleotides are TGTGCCAGCAGTGAATCTGAGAAATATAACTATGGCTACACCTTC. Translation: CASSESEKYNYGYTF.

The V call is TRBV6-4, the J call TRBJ2-1; 10 bases are shared with TRBD2. CDR3 size: 18 residues. The V and J ends lost 8 bases and 8 bases, in that order; junction bases with no gene match: 21. The germline CDR1 and CDR2 sequences are MRHNA and SNTAGT. The CDR3 loop is CASSDRASGSGRVDEQFF. In DNA form, the CDR3 reads TGTGCCAGCTCAGACCGGGCTAGCGGGAGCGGAAGGGTTGATGAGCAGTTCTTC.

The V gene is TRBV5-5, the J gene TRBJ1-5; the match to TRBD1 covers 9 bases. V trimming: 4 bases; J trimming: 6 bases; junction bases outside the gene matches: 11. Germline V gene sequence: CDR1 SGHKS, CDR2 YYEKEE (reference sequence). CDR3 size: 16 residues. CDR3 sequence reads: CASSQDTGTGSQPQHF. The CDR3, as DNA: TGTGCCAGCAGCCAAGATACCGGGACAGGGAGTCAGCCCCAGCATTTT.

The DNA of the CDR3 is TGTGCCACCAGCAGCGCGGGTTACGGCACAGATACGCAGTATTTT. Translating it yields CATSSAGYGTDTQYF. This chain links TRBV15 with TRBJ2-3, with a tentative D call TRBD2 (5 bases). V gave up 3 bases and J gave up 1 base, with 11 bases separating them. The V gene's germline CDR1 is LNHNV and CDR2 YYDKDF (reference sequence). The CDR3 totals 15 residues.

The chain carries TRBV30 and TRBJ1-1; D is unclear. The CDR3 runs 12 residues. Trimming left V 2 bases short and J 1 base short, with 5 bases between. CDR1 GTSNPN and CDR2 SVGIG come from the germline V gene (reference sequence). CDR3 nucleotides: TGTGCCTGGAGTCCCGGGAACACTGAAGCTTTCTTT. Translated: CAWSPGNTEAFF.